This TCR beta chain was found in a study of response to subunit inactivated influenza vaccine. Study observations and caveats: Authors proposed each seasonal influenza vaccination draws in few new T cells.

Notes on this clonotype: Its matching antigen is unknown.

CDR3 length: 13 amino acids. Germline CDR1 reads LNHNV; CDR2 reads YYDKDF (reference sequence). The V gene lost 1 base and the J gene lost 7 bases, with 10 bases spanning the gap. TCRdb analysed the RT-PCR reads with MiXCR anew, one entry per CDR3 protein. Among almost 250,000 distinct CDR3 sequences listed, 12% were seen once. This material consisted of non-naive T cells sorted from PBMCs, taken roughly 2 weeks before vaccination. The chain employs TRBV15 and TRBJ1-2; D not certain. This receptor was taken from a man between 45 and 60 years old who received an inactivated influenza vaccine. CDR3 region: CATSRGLIGGYTF. CDR3 DNA sequence: TGTGCCACCAGCAGAGGCCTTATTGGTGGCTACACCTTC.